Detailed here is one T cell receptor beta chain. Sequencing was performed with immunoSEQ multiplex PCR; in TCRdb, only in-frame clones are kept and a portion is missing. Of approximately 9,800 clones listed, 30% to 40% are singletons. These data come from a study of graft-versus-host responses after intestinal transplantation. Turning to the study itself: All recipients got anti-thymocyte globulin induction, then tacrolimus and steroids for 2 to 4 years.

The CDR3 has 15 residues. Findings and limits, study-wide: Levels of circulating GvH clones at their peak were associated with early post-transplant HvG declines.

The chain is built from TRBV21-1 and TRBJ2-7; the table's D call, TRBD1, has no DNA check behind it. TRBV21-1 is given as a pseudogene. The sequencing used alloreactive CD4+ T cells from a mixed lymphocyte reaction culture, collected before transplantation. The subset was: CFSE-low proliferating T cells sorted from approximately 6-day pre-transplant mixed lymphocyte reaction (GvH or HvG direction). The receptor's source is a human patient who was an organ donor for intestinal transplantation. CDR3 coding DNA: TGTGCCAGCAGCAAGGTGTCAGGGGAATCCTACGAGCAGTACTTC. It is translated as CASSKVSGESYEQYF.